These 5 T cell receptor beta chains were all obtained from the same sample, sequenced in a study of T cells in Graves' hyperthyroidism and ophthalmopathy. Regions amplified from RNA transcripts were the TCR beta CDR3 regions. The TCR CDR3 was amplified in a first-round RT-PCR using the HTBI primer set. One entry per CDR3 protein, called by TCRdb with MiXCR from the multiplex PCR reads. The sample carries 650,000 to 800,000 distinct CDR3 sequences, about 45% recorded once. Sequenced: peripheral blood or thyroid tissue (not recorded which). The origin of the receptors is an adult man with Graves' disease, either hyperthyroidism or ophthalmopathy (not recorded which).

CDR3 protein: CASSLIPLGQGNQPQHF. Written as DNA, the CDR3 is TGTGCCAGCAGTTTAATCCCCCTCGGACAGGGTAATCAGCCCCAGCATTTT. The V call is TRBV12-3 or TRBV12-4, the J call TRBJ1-5, with 8 positions matching TRBD1. This CDR3 is built from 17 residues. After removal of 2 bases from V and 4 bases from J, the junction contained 10 bases not matched to a gene.

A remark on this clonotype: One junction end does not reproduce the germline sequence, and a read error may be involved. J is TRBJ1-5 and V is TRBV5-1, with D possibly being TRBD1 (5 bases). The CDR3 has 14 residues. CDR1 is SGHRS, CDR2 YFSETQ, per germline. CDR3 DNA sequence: TGTGCCAGCAGCCCGTGGGACAGCAATCAGCCCCAGCATTTT. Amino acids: CASSPWDSNQPQHF.

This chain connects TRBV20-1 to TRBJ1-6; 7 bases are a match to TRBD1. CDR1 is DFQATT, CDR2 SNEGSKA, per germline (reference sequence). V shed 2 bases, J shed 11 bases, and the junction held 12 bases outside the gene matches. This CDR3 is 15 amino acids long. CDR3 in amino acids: CSARRGRWVGTPLHF. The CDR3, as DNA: TGCAGTGCTAGAAGGGGGCGTTGGGTCGGTACACCCCTCCACTTT.

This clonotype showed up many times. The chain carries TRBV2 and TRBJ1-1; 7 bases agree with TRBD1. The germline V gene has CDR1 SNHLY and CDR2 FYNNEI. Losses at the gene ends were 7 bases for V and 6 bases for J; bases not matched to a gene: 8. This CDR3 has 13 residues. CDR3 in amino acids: CASIMNRGPEAFF. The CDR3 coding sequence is TGTGCCAGCATAATGAACAGGGGACCTGAAGCTTTCTTT. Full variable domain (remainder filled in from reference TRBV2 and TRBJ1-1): EPEVTQTPSHQVTQMGQEVILRCVPISNHLYFYWYRQILGQKVEFLVSFYNNEISEKSEIFDDQFSVERPDGSNFTLKIRSTKLEDSAMYFCASIMNRGPEAFFGQGTRLTVV.

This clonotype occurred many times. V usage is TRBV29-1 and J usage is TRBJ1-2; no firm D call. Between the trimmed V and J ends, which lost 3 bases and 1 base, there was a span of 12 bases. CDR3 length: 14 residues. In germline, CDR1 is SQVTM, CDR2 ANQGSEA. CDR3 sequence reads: CSVENREVNYGYTF. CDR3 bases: TGCAGCGTTGAGAACCGGGAGGTTAACTATGGCTACACCTTC. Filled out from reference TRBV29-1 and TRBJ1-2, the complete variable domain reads SAVISQKPSRDICQRGTSLTIQCQVDSQVTMMFWYRQQPGQSLTLIATANQGSEATYESGFVIDKFPISRPNLTFSTLTVSNMSPEDSSIYLCSVENREVNYGYTFGSGTRLTVV.